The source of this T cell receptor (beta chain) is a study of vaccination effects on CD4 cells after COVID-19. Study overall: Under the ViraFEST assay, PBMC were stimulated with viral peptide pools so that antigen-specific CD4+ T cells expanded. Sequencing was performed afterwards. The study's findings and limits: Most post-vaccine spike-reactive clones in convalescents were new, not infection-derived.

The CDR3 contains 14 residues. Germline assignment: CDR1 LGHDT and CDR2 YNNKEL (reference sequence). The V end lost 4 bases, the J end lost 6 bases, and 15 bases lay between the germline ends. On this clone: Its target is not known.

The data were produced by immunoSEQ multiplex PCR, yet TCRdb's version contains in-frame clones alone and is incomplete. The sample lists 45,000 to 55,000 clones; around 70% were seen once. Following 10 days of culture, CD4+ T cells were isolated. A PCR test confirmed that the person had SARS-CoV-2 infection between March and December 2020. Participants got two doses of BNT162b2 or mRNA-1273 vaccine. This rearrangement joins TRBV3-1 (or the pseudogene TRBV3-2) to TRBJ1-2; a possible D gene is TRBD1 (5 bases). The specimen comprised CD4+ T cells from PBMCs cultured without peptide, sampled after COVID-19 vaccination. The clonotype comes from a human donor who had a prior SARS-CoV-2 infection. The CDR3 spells CASSRGSWGDGYTF. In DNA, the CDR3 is TGTGCCAGCAGCCGCGGGTCCTGGGGGGATGGCTACACCTTC.